Below, 18 T cell receptor beta chains from the same sample are listed, as sequenced in a study of Ad26.COV2.S vaccination and SARS-CoV-2 variants. Produced via immunoSEQ multiplex PCR; TCRdb's table is partial and in-frame only. There are hundreds of thousands of clones in the sample; 75% to 90% occur only once, and under 6% lies in the top ten. Treatment defined: around 19 received Ad26.COV2.S at low or high dose, single or two shots; 5 received placebo; per-sample allocation not given. On day 63 after the first injection, vaccine and placebo recipients gave samples. The starting material was peripheral blood, obtained in a trial of Ad26.COV2.S vaccine versus placebo. These receptors originate from a person aged 18-65 years who received the Ad26.COV2.S COVID-19 vaccine or a placebo.

This chain links TRBV7-2 with TRBJ1-3; D is possibly TRBD1 (5 bases). Germline assignment: CDR1 SGHTA and CDR2 FQGNSA. The CDR3 spans 14 residues. Deletions cut 1 base from V and 4 bases from J, with 8 bases between. As DNA, the CDR3 is TGTGCCAGCAGCTTAGAGGGGTTGGGAAACACCATATATTTT. Amino acid sequence: CASSLEGLGNTIYF.

The chain carries TRBV24-1 and TRBJ1-4; a weak D match, TRBD1 (5 bases). The CDR3 runs to 15 residues. Germline CDR1 is KGHDR and CDR2 is SFDVKD. V lost 3 bases and J 13 bases, leaving 20 bases between the germline ends. The CDR3 is CATSDIRQTEGRLFF. CDR3 sequence (DNA): TGTGCCACCAGTGATATCAGACAGACGGAAGGTAGACTGTTTTTT.

Details on this clone: Other nucleotide sequences in the sample specify the same CDR3. The chain recombines TRBV20-1 with TRBJ1-1, with D possibly TRBD1 on 5 matching bases. The CDR3 is 13 residues long. V lost 3 bases and J 1 base, leaving 9 bases between the germline ends. Germline CDR1 is DFQATT and CDR2 is SNEGSKA (reference sequence). CDR3 in amino acids: CSASPGTNTEAFF. DNA of the CDR3: TGCAGTGCTAGTCCAGGGACGAACACTGAAGCTTTCTTT.

V usage is TRBV7-9 and J usage is TRBJ1-2; D is possibly TRBD1 (5 bases). CDR1 SEHNR and CDR2 FQNEAQ come from the germline V gene (reference sequence). V dropped 1 base and J dropped 6 bases, with 15 bases sitting between them. The CDR3 runs to 15 residues. CDR3 residues: CASSLGLGPINGYTF. CDR3 sequence (DNA): TGTGCCAGCAGCTTAGGGTTGGGACCTATCAATGGCTACACCTTC.

This clone has more than one count but fewer than ten. This CDR3 is CASSTGGATYEQYF. CDR3 nucleotide sequence: TGTGCCAGCAGTACTGGCGGGGCCACGTACGAGCAGTACTTC. The genes are TRBV2 and TRBJ2-7; D is perhaps TRBD2 (6 bases). There are 14 residues in the CDR3. Trimming pared 5 bases from V and 4 bases from J, leaving 15 bases between. In germline, CDR1 is SNHLY, CDR2 FYNNEI.

The rearrangement uses TRBV18 and TRBJ1-1; D may be TRBD1 (5 bases). CDR3 length: 15 residues. Germline-derived CDR1 and CDR2 are KGHSH and LQKENI. With 3 bases removed from V and 5 bases from J, the gap between germline ends came to 16 bases. The CDR3 bases are TGTGCCAGCTCACCGTGGGGGGAGGGTAGGACTGAAGCTTTCTTT. Translated: CASSPWGEGRTEAFF.

V gene TRBV20-1 combines with J gene TRBJ1-3; D perhaps matches TRBD1 (6 bases). Germline V gene data show CDR1 as DFQATT and CDR2 as SNEGSKA (reference sequence). CDR3 length: 16 residues. Deletions cut 3 bases from V and 0 bases from J, with 15 bases between. The CDR3: CSASKARGGSGNTIYF. CDR3 nucleotide sequence: TGCAGTGCTAGTAAGGCCCGAGGGGGCTCTGGAAACACCATATATTTT.

This chain joins TRBV24-1 and TRBJ2-6, with TRBD1 as a possible D gene (7 bases). Germline assignment: CDR1 KGHDR and CDR2 SFDVKD. The CDR3 loop spans 20 amino acids. V gave up 9 bases and J gave up 2 bases, with 28 bases separating them. The CDR3 region has the DNA TGTGCCACCCGCCCCTGGCAGGGGGGACCCCACTCGACTGGGGCCAACGTCCTGACTTTC. Translated, it gives CATRPWQGGPHSTGANVLTF.

V and J are TRBV5-8 and TRBJ1-2, with D unclear. Trimming shortened V by 3 bases and J by 4 bases, and 16 bases separated the two germline ends. From germline, CDR1 is SGHTS and CDR2 YDEGEE. CDR3 length: 15 residues. The CDR3 spells CASSSLDGFSYGYTF. The DNA of the CDR3 is TGTGCCAGCAGCTCACTCGACGGGTTTAGCTATGGCTACACCTTC. Drawing the rest from reference TRBV5-8 and TRBJ1-2, the complete variable domain is EAGVTQSPTHLIKTRGQQATLRCSPISGHTSVYWYQQALGLGLQFLLWYDEGEERNRGNFPPRFSGRQFPNYSSELNVNALELEDSALYLCASSSLDGFSYGYTFGSGTRLTVV.

The chain employs TRBV7-2 and TRBJ1-5, with 9 bases identical to TRBD1. This CDR3 comprises 13 residues. The germline V gene has CDR1 SGHTA and CDR2 FQGNSA. Unmatched junction bases numbered 4, after V lost 7 bases and J lost 6 bases. The CDR3 region has the DNA TGTGCCAGCATCGCGACAGGGGGTCAGCCCCAGCATTTT. It is translated as CASIATGGQPQHF.

J is TRBJ2-1 and V is TRBV5-1; perhaps TRBD2 as D (6 bases). CDR3 size: 16 residues. The V gene's germline CDR1 is SGHRS and CDR2 YFSETQ. The ends were cut back, 0 bases at V and 1 base at J, with 11 bases in the middle. The DNA of the CDR3 is TGCGCCAGCAGCTTGGGGGGACTGCATTCCTACAATGAGCAGTTCTTC. Amino acids: CASSLGGLHSYNEQFF.

CDR3 bases: TGTGCCACCCAGGGCCTGGGAGGTAACGAGCAGTACTTC. This translates into CATQGLGGNEQYF. The rearrangement joins TRBV11-2 to TRBJ2-7; D might be TRBD2 (6 bases). The CDR3 extends over 13 amino acids. V lost 10 bases, J lost 5 bases, and 18 bases lay in between. CDR1 is SGHAT, CDR2 FQNNGV, per germline.

The chain carries TRBV3-1 (or the pseudogene TRBV3-2) and TRBJ2-7; D unresolved. V was trimmed by 0 bases and J by 5 bases, leaving 5 bases between them. CDR3 length equals 12 residues. The germline V gene has CDR1 LGHDT and CDR2 YNNKEL (reference sequence). CDR3 nucleotide sequence: TGTGCCAGCAGCCAAGAAGTCGACGAGCAGTACTTC. Translating gives CASSQEVDEQYF.

This chain joins TRBV5-4 and TRBJ2-2, with D perhaps assigned TRBD1 or TRBD2 (5 bases each). The CDR3 loop spans 15 amino acids. Germline CDR1 SGHNT, CDR2 YYREEE (reference sequence). V gave up 5 bases and J gave up 0 bases, with 11 bases separating them. As DNA, the CDR3 is TGTGCCAGCAGGTCCGGGACGGCGAACACCGGGGAGCTGTTTTTT. Amino acids: CASRSGTANTGELFF.

V usage is TRBV19 and J usage is TRBJ2-7, with TRBD2 identical over 7 bases. V lost 4 bases, J lost 4 bases, and 7 bases stayed unmatched. The CDR3 totals 14 residues. Germline V gene data show CDR1 as LNHDA and CDR2 as SQIVND (reference sequence). The CDR3 loop reads CASSTSGGPYEQYF. The CDR3, as DNA: TGTGCCAGTAGTACTAGCGGAGGTCCGTACGAGCAGTACTTC. Full variable domain (rest looked up from reference TRBV19 and TRBJ2-7): DGGITQSPKYLFRKEGQNVTLSCEQNLNHDAMYWYRQDPGQGLRLIYYSQIVNDFQKGDIAEGYSVSREKKESFPLTVTSAQKNPTAFYLCASSTSGGPYEQYFGPGTRLTVT.

V gene TRBV25-1 combines with J gene TRBJ1-5; 7 bases are shared with TRBD1. Germline lookup yields CDR1 MGHDK and CDR2 SYGVNS. Germline trimming cut 2 bases from V and 6 bases from J; bases unmatched to any gene: 10. The CDR3 runs 16 residues. The CDR3 is CASSEALSRGFQPQHF. CDR3 DNA sequence: TGTGCCAGCAGTGAAGCGTTGTCCAGGGGGTTTCAGCCCCAGCATTTT.

This clone came up a few times. This chain links TRBV2 with TRBJ2-7; weak D call: TRBD2 (5 bases). CDR3 length: 12 amino acids. Germline CDR1 and CDR2: SNHLY and FYNNEI. The V and J ends lost 3 bases and 3 bases respectively, with 6 bases between them. In nucleotides, the CDR3 is TGTGCCAGCAGTGATGCGGGCTACGAGCAGTACTTC. Encoded protein: CASSDAGYEQYF.

The V call is TRBV19, the J call TRBJ1-5, with no clear D. Germline CDR1 reads LNHDA; CDR2 reads SQIVND (reference sequence). V lost 3 bases and J lost 7, with 16 bases in between. CDR3 length: 15 residues. In nucleotides, the CDR3 is TGTGCCAGTAGTATCCTTCGAGGTAGCGGGCAGCCCCAGCATTTT. This encodes CASSILRGSGQPQHF.